Listed below are T cell receptor beta chains from one sample, sequenced in a study of T cells after yellow fever vaccination. MiXCR was run by TCRdb on the 5' RACE reads, yielding one entry per CDR3 protein. The sample has some 320,000 distinct CDR3 sequences, over 8.5% seen once. The sequencing used CD4+ T cells sorted from PBMCs, collected 45 days after the yellow fever booster vaccination. Receptor source: a man in his late teens or twenties who received the YFV17D yellow fever vaccine. CDR3s include the opening cysteine and the closing phenylalanine or tryptophan. The order of the fields is clone size, V gene, J gene, D gene, CDR3 protein, CDR3 DNA. A D gene is named only where the DNA matches it firmly. Size is omitted from some rows. Given values are once, few, many or a class for expanded clones.

clone size: .; V gene: TRBV21-1; J gene: TRBJ2-3; D gene: .; CDR3 protein: CASSPPWYTQYF; CDR3 DNA: TGTGCCAGCAGCCCCCCGTGGTATACGCAGTATTTT
clone size: .; V gene: TRBV6-6; J gene: TRBJ1-1; D gene: .; CDR3 protein: CASWSRGLNTEAFF; CDR3 DNA: TGTGCCAGCTGGAGTCGGGGGTTGAACACTGAAGCTTTCTTT
clone size: .; V gene: TRBV7-9; J gene: TRBJ2-7; D gene: .; CDR3 protein: CASSLRVGVYEQYF; CDR3 DNA: TGTGCCAGCAGCCTCCGGGTCGGGGTGTACGAGCAGTACTTC
clone size: few; V gene: TRBV5-1; J gene: TRBJ1-5; D gene: .; CDR3 protein: CASSFDFNQPQHF; CDR3 DNA: TGCGCCAGCAGCTTTGATTTTAATCAGCCCCAGCATTTT
clone size: few; V gene: TRBV5-1; J gene: TRBJ2-3; D gene: .; CDR3 protein: CASSIRQVSTDTQYF; CDR3 DNA: TGCGCCAGCAGCATACGACAGGTTAGCACAGATACGCAGTATTTT
clone size: .; V gene: TRBV18; J gene: TRBJ2-3; D gene: TRBD2; CDR3 protein: CASSPVTSGVTDTQYF; CDR3 DNA: TGTGCCAGCTCACCAGTGACTAGCGGGGTTACAGATACGCAGTATTTT
clone size: few; V gene: TRBV2; J gene: TRBJ2-5; D gene: .; CDR3 protein: CASRLGSPGETQYF; CDR3 DNA: TGTGCCAGCAGGCTAGGATCCCCGGGGGAGACCCAGTACTTC
clone size: .; V gene: TRBV29-1; J gene: TRBJ2-5; D gene: TRBD1; CDR3 protein: CSVRQGTRETQYF; CDR3 DNA: TGCAGCGTGCGACAGGGTACGCGGGAGACCCAGTACTTC
clone size: .; V gene: TRBV30; J gene: TRBJ1-1; D gene: .; CDR3 protein: CAWDFTMNTEAFF; CDR3 DNA: TGTGCCTGGGACTTCACAATGAACACTGAAGCTTTCTTT
clone size: .; V gene: TRBV20-1; J gene: TRBJ2-1; D gene: .; CDR3 protein: CSARIPGGRSSYNEQFF; CDR3 DNA: TGCAGTGCTAGAATCCCGGGGGGCCGGAGCTCCTACAATGAGCAGTTCTTC
clone size: many; V gene: TRBV9; J gene: TRBJ2-3; D gene: .; CDR3 protein: CASSVSADTQYF; CDR3 DNA: TGTGCCAGCAGCGTAAGTGCCGATACGCAGTATTTT
clone size: .; V gene: TRBV28; J gene: TRBJ1-1; D gene: .; CDR3 protein: CASSFRGGAFF; CDR3 DNA: TGTGCCAGCAGTTTTCGAGGTGGGGCTTTCTTT
clone size: few; V gene: TRBV4-3; J gene: TRBJ1-4; D gene: .; CDR3 protein: CASSQGGQANEKLFF; CDR3 DNA: TGCGCCAGCAGCCAAGGAGGGCAAGCTAATGAAAAACTGTTTTTT
clone size: few; V gene: TRBV4-1; J gene: TRBJ1-1; D gene: TRBD1; CDR3 protein: CASSQGAQGAPEAFF; CDR3 DNA: TGCGCCAGCAGCCAAGGCGCACAGGGGGCCCCTGAAGCTTTCTTT
clone size: .; V gene: TRBV5-1; J gene: TRBJ2-7; D gene: .; CDR3 protein: CASSLTRYEQYF; CDR3 DNA: TGCGCCAGCAGCTTAACACGATACGAGCAGTACTTC
clone size: few; V gene: TRBV4-1; J gene: TRBJ1-1; D gene: .; CDR3 protein: CASSPSPRTNTEAFF; CDR3 DNA: TGCGCCAGCAGCCCCTCCCCGAGGACGAACACTGAAGCTTTCTTT
clone size: few; V gene: TRBV4-2; J gene: TRBJ2-5; D gene: .; CDR3 protein: CASSQDGTRSQETQYF; CDR3 DNA: TGTGCCAGCAGCCAAGATGGAACACGCAGCCAAGAGACCCAGTACTTC
clone size: many; V gene: TRBV25-1; J gene: TRBJ2-1; D gene: .; CDR3 protein: CASSGHSEGPYNEQFF; CDR3 DNA: TGTGCCAGCAGTGGACATTCCGAGGGGCCCTACAATGAGCAGTTCTTC
clone size: .; V gene: TRBV7-2; J gene: TRBJ1-1; D gene: .; CDR3 protein: CASSPGWAGRRNTEAFF; CDR3 DNA: TGTGCCAGCAGCCCGGGATGGGCAGGGAGGAGGAACACTGAAGCTTTCTTT
clone size: many; V gene: TRBV3-1; J gene: TRBJ1-6; D gene: TRBD1; CDR3 protein: CASQGQGESPLHF; CDR3 DNA: TGTGCCAGCCAGGGACAGGGGGAATCACCCCTCCACTTT
clone size: many; V gene: TRBV12-3/TRBV12-4; J gene: TRBJ2-7; D gene: .; CDR3 protein: CASSPGRIDHEQYF; CDR3 DNA: TGTGCCAGCAGTCCGGGACGAATAGACCACGAGCAGTACTTC
clone size: .; V gene: TRBV6-2/TRBV6-3; J gene: TRBJ1-1; D gene: .; CDR3 protein: CASSPYRPGNTEAFF; CDR3 DNA: TGTGCCAGCAGTCCCTATAGGCCGGGGAACACTGAAGCTTTCTTT
clone size: .; V gene: TRBV6-5; J gene: TRBJ2-7; D gene: .; CDR3 protein: CASSPNLGTYNEQYF; CDR3 DNA: TGTGCCAGCAGCCCGAACCTTGGAACATACAACGAGCAGTACTTC
clone size: .; V gene: TRBV6-2/TRBV6-3; J gene: TRBJ2-1; D gene: .; CDR3 protein: CASRLGGSYNEQFF; CDR3 DNA: TGTGCCAGCAGGCTCGGGGGCTCCTACAATGAGCAGTTCTTC
clone size: few; V gene: TRBV7-2; J gene: TRBJ2-3; D gene: .; CDR3 protein: CASRGPSETDTQYF; CDR3 DNA: TGTGCCAGCAGGGGACCTTCGGAAACAGATACGCAGTATTTT
clone size: .; V gene: TRBV25-1; J gene: TRBJ2-6; D gene: .; CDR3 protein: CASSDPGVSGANVLTF; CDR3 DNA: TGTGCCAGCAGTGACCCAGGGGTGAGTGGGGCCAACGTCCTGACTTTC
clone size: .; V gene: TRBV3-1; J gene: TRBJ2-1; D gene: .; CDR3 protein: CASSQTPDSINEQFF; CDR3 DNA: TGTGCCAGCAGCCAGACCCCCGACTCAATCAATGAGCAGTTCTTC
clone size: .; V gene: TRBV9; J gene: TRBJ2-4; D gene: TRBD2; CDR3 protein: CASSARLLAGGGGIQYF; CDR3 DNA: TGTGCCAGCAGCGCGCGGCTACTAGCGGGGGGCGGCGGCATTCAGTACTTC
clone size: few; V gene: TRBV30; J gene: TRBJ2-1; D gene: .; CDR3 protein: CAWSVRPEITPYNEQFF; CDR3 DNA: TGTGCCTGGAGTGTACGGCCGGAAATCACTCCCTACAATGAGCAGTTCTTC
clone size: few; V gene: TRBV6-5; J gene: TRBJ1-4; D gene: TRBD1; CDR3 protein: CASRRKGATTNEKLFF; CDR3 DNA: TGTGCCAGCAGGCGAAAGGGGGCCACAACTAATGAAAAACTGTTTTTT
clone size: few; V gene: TRBV11-2; J gene: TRBJ2-2; D gene: .; CDR3 protein: CASNGAGELFF; CDR3 DNA: TGTGCCAGCAATGGCGCCGGGGAGCTGTTTTTT
clone size: few; V gene: TRBV29-1; J gene: TRBJ2-7; D gene: TRBD1; CDR3 protein: CSVGGTGAYEQYF; CDR3 DNA: TGCAGCGTTGGGGGGACAGGGGCCTACGAGCAGTACTTC
clone size: few; V gene: TRBV28; J gene: TRBJ1-6; D gene: .; CDR3 protein: CATRGGAQSPLHF; CDR3 DNA: TGTGCCACCAGGGGCGGTGCGCAATCACCCCTCCACTTT
clone size: .; V gene: TRBV7-2; J gene: TRBJ2-1; D gene: .; CDR3 protein: CASSLVPHHRTDHSDNEQFF; CDR3 DNA: TGTGCCAGCAGCTTAGTTCCCCACCATCGGACAGACCACTCAGACAATGAGCAGTTCTTC
clone size: few; V gene: TRBV5-6; J gene: TRBJ1-6; D gene: TRBD1; CDR3 protein: CASSLQVGQDNSPLHF; CDR3 DNA: TGTGCCAGCAGCTTACAGGTCGGACAGGATAATTCACCCCTCCACTTT
clone size: .; V gene: TRBV7-2; J gene: TRBJ1-5; D gene: .; CDR3 protein: CASSSVGNQPQHF; CDR3 DNA: TGTGCCAGCAGCTCGGTAGGAAATCAGCCCCAGCATTTT
clone size: few; V gene: TRBV5-6; J gene: TRBJ2-5; D gene: TRBD1; CDR3 protein: CASGTTGLGETQYF; CDR3 DNA: TGTGCCAGCGGCACGACAGGGCTGGGGGAGACCCAGTACTTC
clone size: few; V gene: TRBV11-2; J gene: TRBJ2-1; D gene: .; CDR3 protein: CASSHRIIGGLDEQFF; CDR3 DNA: TGTGCCAGCAGCCATCGTATCATTGGTGGGCTTGATGAGCAGTTCTTC
clone size: few; V gene: TRBV20-1; J gene: TRBJ2-1; D gene: .; CDR3 protein: CSAASGYNEQFF; CDR3 DNA: TGCAGTGCTGCGAGCGGCTACAATGAGCAGTTCTTC
clone size: .; V gene: TRBV30; J gene: TRBJ2-7; D gene: .; CDR3 protein: CAWGTNFYEQYF; CDR3 DNA: TGTGCCTGGGGGACAAACTTCTACGAGCAGTACTTC
clone size: few; V gene: TRBV6-6; J gene: TRBJ1-2; D gene: .; CDR3 protein: CASSAEHFYGYTF; CDR3 DNA: TGTGCCAGCAGTGCTGAACACTTCTATGGCTACACCTTC
clone size: few; V gene: TRBV12-3/TRBV12-4; J gene: TRBJ2-7; D gene: .; CDR3 protein: CASSFAPYEQYF; CDR3 DNA: TGTGCCAGCAGTTTCGCACCCTACGAGCAGTACTTC
clone size: .; V gene: TRBV6-5; J gene: TRBJ2-3; D gene: .; CDR3 protein: CASSQPGGTDTQYF; CDR3 DNA: TGTGCCAGCAGTCAGCCGGGGGGCACAGATACGCAGTATTTT
clone size: many; V gene: TRBV2; J gene: TRBJ2-7; D gene: TRBD1; CDR3 protein: CAGGQGTYEQYF; CDR3 DNA: TGTGCCGGCGGACAGGGAACCTACGAGCAGTACTTC
clone size: few; V gene: TRBV5-1; J gene: TRBJ2-6; D gene: .; CDR3 protein: CASSWGRHSGANVLTF; CDR3 DNA: TGCGCCAGCAGCTGGGGCAGACACTCTGGGGCCAACGTCCTGACTTTC
clone size: .; V gene: TRBV5-1; J gene: TRBJ2-7; D gene: TRBD1; CDR3 protein: CASSLVGDRGNEQYF; CDR3 DNA: TGCGCCAGCAGCTTGGTGGGCGACAGGGGGAACGAGCAGTACTTC
clone size: few; V gene: TRBV7-6; J gene: TRBJ2-3; D gene: TRBD2; CDR3 protein: CASSLEGTSLTDTQYF; CDR3 DNA: TGTGCCAGCAGCTTAGAGGGGACTAGCTTGACAGATACGCAGTATTTT
clone size: many; V gene: TRBV11-2; J gene: TRBJ2-7; D gene: .; CDR3 protein: CASSPTGSYEQYF; CDR3 DNA: TGTGCCAGCAGCCCGACAGGATCCTACGAGCAGTACTTC
clone size: few; V gene: TRBV20-1; J gene: TRBJ1-5; D gene: .; CDR3 protein: CSARDDPDQPQHF; CDR3 DNA: TGCAGTGCTAGAGATGATCCGGACCAGCCCCAGCATTTT
clone size: .; V gene: TRBV7-2; J gene: TRBJ2-3; D gene: TRBD2; CDR3 protein: CASSLAARADTQYF; CDR3 DNA: TGTGCCAGCAGCCTAGCGGCCAGGGCAGATACGCAGTATTTT
clone size: many; V gene: TRBV20-1; J gene: TRBJ2-2; D gene: .; CDR3 protein: CSARLTASGELFF; CDR3 DNA: TGCAGTGCTAGATTGACCGCTAGCGGGGAGCTGTTTTTT
clone size: few; V gene: TRBV4-2; J gene: TRBJ1-1; D gene: .; CDR3 protein: CASSHVGGEATEAFF; CDR3 DNA: TGTGCCAGCAGCCACGTAGGCGGAGAGGCCACTGAAGCTTTCTTT
clone size: .; V gene: TRBV20-1; J gene: TRBJ1-2; D gene: TRBD1; CDR3 protein: CSARRTGAYGYTF; CDR3 DNA: TGCAGTGCTCGACGGACAGGGGCCTATGGCTACACCTTC
clone size: .; V gene: TRBV12-3/TRBV12-4; J gene: TRBJ1-1; D gene: .; CDR3 protein: CASSSYGNTEAFF; CDR3 DNA: TGTGCCAGCAGTTCTTACGGGAACACTGAAGCTTTCTTT
clone size: few; V gene: TRBV5-1; J gene: TRBJ1-1; D gene: TRBD1; CDR3 protein: CATQQGAGDNTEAFF; CDR3 DNA: TGCGCCACCCAGCAGGGGGCAGGGGACAACACTGAAGCTTTCTTT
clone size: .; V gene: TRBV10-3; J gene: TRBJ1-1; D gene: .; CDR3 protein: CAISPPPGARSTEAFF; CDR3 DNA: TGTGCCATCAGTCCCCCGCCGGGGGCGCGGAGCACTGAAGCTTTCTTT
clone size: .; V gene: TRBV7-2; J gene: TRBJ2-5; D gene: TRBD2; CDR3 protein: CASSPSIAGGETQYF; CDR3 DNA: TGTGCCAGCAGCCCTTCGATAGCGGGGGGGGAGACCCAGTACTTC